This is a list of T cell receptor beta chains from one sample in a study of T cell responses to AZD1222 COVID-19 vaccine. Data came from immunoSEQ multiplex PCR; TCRdb stores just in-frame clones and leaves some out. The sample consists of under 150,000 clones, more than 90% of them appearing once. The source material was peripheral blood, sampled on day 0 of AZD1222 vaccination. The receptors originated from an adult in good health. Both conserved end residues are part of each CDR3. The order of the fields is clone size, D gene, V gene, J gene, CDR3 DNA, CDR3 protein. D genes are given only for firm matches. Size is omitted from some rows. Given values are once, few, many or a class for expanded clones.

.	.	TRBV5-1	TRBJ2-2	TGCGCCAGCAGCTTTTTTACTTCGGTCGGGGAGCTGTTTTTT	CASSFFTSVGELFF
.	.	TRBV28	TRBJ1-1	TGTGCCAGCAGGCAACAGACTGCGGCGGGTGAAGCTTTCTTT	CASRQQTAAGEAFF
.	.	TRBV7-6	TRBJ2-1	TGTGCCAGCAGCCCCGGTAGTAGGGAGACTGAGCAGTTCTTC	CASSPGSRETEQFF
.	TRBD2	TRBV28	TRBJ2-7	TGTGCCAGCAGTCCCCGAGGACTAGCCTCCTACGAGCAGTACTTC	CASSPRGLASYEQYF
.	.	TRBV19	TRBJ2-2	TGTGCCAGTAGTATACAAGGGAACACCGGGGAGCTGTTTTTT	CASSIQGNTGELFF
.	.	TRBV19	TRBJ1-2	TGTGCCAGTAGTATAGATCGGGGGCAACCTAACTATGGCTACACCTTC	CASSIDRGQPNYGYTF
.	TRBD1	TRBV25-1	TRBJ1-2	TGTGCCAGCAGTGCCGGACAGGTCCTGGGGGATGGCTACACCTTC	CASSAGQVLGDGYTF
once	.	TRBV4-2	TRBJ2-7	TGTGCCAGCAGCCAAGATAGTTACGAGCAGTACTTC	CASSQDSYEQYF
.	TRBD1	TRBV25-1	TRBJ1-4	TGTGCCAGCAGTTTCAGGGGGCCTAATGAAAAACTGTTTTTT	CASSFRGPNEKLFF
once	.	TRBV7-2	TRBJ1-1	TGTGCCAGCAGCCCCGCGGCGGGGGCTAGTGAAGCTTTCTTT	CASSPAAGASEAFF
once	.	TRBV29-1	TRBJ2-7	TGCAGCGTTGGGTTTTGGGGACTTCGCTACGAGCAGTACTTC	CSVGFWGLRYEQYF
.	TRBD1	TRBV19	TRBJ2-5	TGTGCCAGTAGCATACCCCGGGACAGGGGGGAAGAGACCCAGTACTTC	CASSIPRDRGEETQYF
.	TRBD2	TRBV27	TRBJ2-3	TGTGCCAGCACCCGCCTTATTGCGGGAGTTGGAGATACGCAGTATTTT	CASTRLIAGVGDTQYF
.	.	TRBV10-3	TRBJ1-5	TGTGCCATCCAAGACGGTAGCAATCAGCCCCAGCATTTT	CAIQDGSNQPQHF
.	TRBD2	TRBV24-1	TRBJ2-3	TGTGCCACCAGTGACGCGGGCGGGAGGGCCCGTGATACGCAGTATTTT	CATSDAGGRARDTQYF
.	.	TRBV28	TRBJ2-5	TGTGCCAGCAGTCCTACCGGGACCAAAGAGACCCAGTACTTC	CASSPTGTKETQYF
.	.	TRBV10-3	TRBJ1-4	TGTGCCATCAGTGAGTCTCGGCCCGACGGACTGTTTTTT	CAISESRPDGLFF
.	TRBD1	TRBV19	TRBJ1-2	TGTGCCAGTAGTGAGGGACAGAGGAAATCCTATGGCTACACCTTC	CASSEGQRKSYGYTF
.	.	TRBV28	TRBJ2-7	TGTGCCAGCAGTTCCAACGTCCTGTCAGGGAGTGTTGCCGAGCAGTACTTC	CASSSNVLSGSVAEQYF
once	.	TRBV19	TRBJ1-1	TGTGCCAGTAGGAGGGGCAGGTCGATAGCCACTGAAGCTTTCTTT	CASRRGRSIATEAFF
.	TRBD1	TRBV6-5	TRBJ1-6	TGTGCCAGCAGTTCCTCTCGACAGGGGGCTTCACCCCTCCACTTT	CASSSSRQGASPLHF
.	.	TRBV27	TRBJ2-7	TGTGCCAGCAGTTTATTCTCAGGGGCTATCGACGAGCAGTACTTC	CASSLFSGAIDEQYF
.	.	TRBV12-3/TRBV12-4	TRBJ2-7	TGTGCCAGCAGTTTAACGGCTACCTACGAGCAGTACTTC	CASSLTATYEQYF
once	TRBD2	TRBV2	TRBJ2-7	TGTGCCAGCAGTGAAGGAGCGGGGGGGCTGGGCGAGCAGTACTTC	CASSEGAGGLGEQYF
.	.	TRBV18	TRBJ2-7	TGTGCCAGCTCACCACCCGGCCGTATGAACGAGCAGTACTTC	CASSPPGRMNEQYF
.	TRBD1	TRBV2	TRBJ2-7	TGTGCCAGCAGACAGGGGGCCCTGTTCTCCTACGAGCAGTACTTC	CASRQGALFSYEQYF
.	.	TRBV5-1	TRBJ2-1	TGCGCCAGCAGCTGGGAGACTCACTCCTACAATGAGCAGTTCTTC	CASSWETHSYNEQFF
.	.	TRBV5-1	TRBJ1-3	TGCGCCAGCAGCGGAGGACAAAATCTTCTTGGAAACACCATATATTTT	CASSGGQNLLGNTIYF
.	TRBD1	TRBV6-5	TRBJ2-2	TGTGCCAGCAAAACGGACAGGGACACCGGGGAGCTGTTTTTT	CASKTDRDTGELFF
once	.	TRBV5-8	TRBJ1-4	TGTGCCAGCAGCTTGTGGGGGGCGAATGAAAAACTGTTTTTT	CASSLWGANEKLFF
.	.	TRBV20-1	TRBJ2-4	TGCAGTGCTAGTGTATTGACCGGGAAAAAGGACATTCAGTACTTC	CSASVLTGKKDIQYF
.	TRBD1	TRBV5-1	TRBJ2-3	TGCGCCAGCTCCGACAGGGGCTCCGCAGATACGCAGTATTTT	CASSDRGSADTQYF
once	TRBD2	TRBV7-2	TRBJ2-1	TGTGCCAGCAGCCCAGGGATACTAGCGGGGGGGTTCAATGAGCAGTTCTTC	CASSPGILAGGFNEQFF
.	.	TRBV7-2	TRBJ1-4	TGTGCCAGCAGCTTACAGCGCTGGGGGCGTTATGAAAAACTGTTTTTT	CASSLQRWGRYEKLFF
.	TRBD2	TRBV24-1	TRBJ2-1	TGTGCCACCAGTGATTTGCGGGGGGACAATGAGCAGTTCTTC	CATSDLRGDNEQFF
.	TRBD1	TRBV29-1	TRBJ1-4	TGCAGCGTGGCAGACAGGGGGCGAGGGGAAAAACTGTTTTTT	CSVADRGRGEKLFF
once	.	TRBV6-6	TRBJ1-1	TGTGCCAGCAGTTACGAAGCCAACACTGAAGCTTTCTTT	CASSYEANTEAFF
.	.	TRBV3-1/TRBV3-2	TRBJ1-6	TGTGCCAGCAGCCAAGATCGGGGTCCCCTCCACTTT	CASSQDRGPLHF
.	.	TRBV18	TRBJ2-7	TGTGCCAGCTCACCATACTCGTCCAACCAAGGGTACGAGCAGTACTTC	CASSPYSSNQGYEQYF
.	.	TRBV18	TRBJ1-3	TGTGCCAGCTCATCGGATACAGTCTCTGGAAACACCATATATTTT	CASSSDTVSGNTIYF
.	.	TRBV14	TRBJ1-6	TGTGCCAGCAGCCCGTTCACGGGTTCACCCCTCCACTTT	CASSPFTGSPLHF
.	TRBD1	TRBV6-6	TRBJ1-5	TGTGCCAGCAGTTTGACAGGGAACAATCAGCCCCAGCATTTT	CASSLTGNNQPQHF
.	.	TRBV18	TRBJ1-4	TGTGCCAGCTCACCGGGATGGGAAAAACTGTTTTTT	CASSPGWEKLFF
.	TRBD1	TRBV5-4	TRBJ2-1	TGTGCCAGCAGTTCTACAGGGGGCGCGTTGGATGAGCAGTTCTTC	CASSSTGGALDEQFF
.	.	TRBV29-1	TRBJ2-7	TGCAGCGTTGAAGGGGGCGGGGACCTACTATTTTCTAATTCCTACGAGCAGTACTTC	CSVEGGGDLLFSNSYEQYF
few	.	TRBV18	TRBJ2-7	TGTGCCAGCTCACCTTTAGACTGGAGCTCCTACGAGCAGTACTTC	CASSPLDWSSYEQYF
.	TRBD1	TRBV5-4	TRBJ2-3	TGTGCCAGCAGCTCGGGACAGGGCACAGATACGCAGTATTTT	CASSSGQGTDTQYF
once	.	TRBV5-1	TRBJ1-6	TGCGCCAGCAGCTTGAGGCCAGGTCTTATGAATTCACCCCTCCACTTT	CASSLRPGLMNSPLHF
.	.	TRBV7-9	TRBJ1-6	TGTGCCAGCAACCCCAGTACAGGGTCTAATTCACCCCTCCACTTT	CASNPSTGSNSPLHF